Listed here is a single T cell receptor beta chain. CDR1 is MNHEY and CDR2 is SMNVEV in the germline V gene (reference sequence). Germline trimming cut 1 base from V and 9 bases from J; bases unmatched to any gene: 20. The CDR3 is made up of 19 amino acids. This sample stems from a study of blood T cell repertoires in COVID-19. Study at large: Nucleic acid was either cDNA or gDNA, and it came from T cells, B-cell-depleted T cells, or PBMCs.

Authors' analysis steps: By means of reference gene primer amplification, nucleated cell counts were estimated. Sequenced by immunoSEQ multiplex PCR; TCRdb stores in-frame clones only, minus some. D and trimming were read from the DNA, whereas the V and J calls and clone size are those reported in that table. The table shows about 210,000 clones, with about 91% occurring only once. This sequence joins TRBV27 and TRBJ2-1, with 8 bases aligning to TRBD2. The sequence was collected from a young man with acute or convalescent COVID-19. Sequenced input: peripheral blood. The CDR3 DNA reads TGTGCCAGCAGTTTATTCGGCCTATTTCCGGGACTAGAGAAGGGTGAGCAGTTCTTC. Translation: CASSLFGLFPGLEKGEQFF.